The TCR beta chain under discussion was sequenced for a study of identical twins. Study-wide findings and caveats: Abundant cord blood beta clonotypes carried fewer insertions; memory repertoires showed none.

This clonotype was picked up one time. The antigen is unknown. CDR1 is SGHAT and CDR2 is FQNNGV in the germline V gene. The CDR3 extends over 15 amino acids. V was cut by 3 bases and J by 2 bases, with 11 bases left in between. MiXCR, applied by TCRdb to the 5' RACE reads, yields one record per CDR3 protein. The sample has approximately 1.8 million distinct CDR3 sequences; under 35% are singletons. The sequence came from a newborn girl in good health. Sequencing input: cord blood. This rearrangement joins TRBV11-2 to TRBJ1-5; no definite D call. The CDR3 here is CASSLEGYGNQPQHF. The CDR3 bases are TGTGCCAGCAGCTTGGAGGGATATGGCAATCAGCCCCAGCATTTT.